The rows below give T cell receptor beta chains drawn from one sample of a study of blood T cell repertoires in COVID-19. TCRdb keeps only in-frame clones here, not all; method: immunoSEQ multiplex PCR. The table includes 200,000 to 300,000 clones, around 86% detected once. The sample comprised peripheral blood. All receptors derive from a woman aged 60-75 years with active or convalescent COVID-19. Each CDR3 is given with its conserved first and last residue. Each record gives: clone size, J gene, V gene, D gene, CDR3 protein, CDR3 DNA. D genes are given only for firm matches. Size values are once, few and many counts, or a class for expanded clones, and some rows have none.

clone size: once; J gene: TRBJ2-1; V gene: TRBV5-4; D gene: NA; CDR3 protein: CASSLGTVRGYNEQFF; CDR3 DNA: TGTGCCAGCAGCTTGGGAACGGTCAGGGGTTACAATGAGCAGTTCTTC
clone size: NA; J gene: TRBJ2-5; V gene: TRBV5-8; D gene: TRBD1; CDR3 protein: CASMLQGVGETQYF; CDR3 DNA: TGTGCCAGCATGTTACAGGGGGTGGGAGAGACCCAGTACTTC
clone size: NA; J gene: TRBJ2-5; V gene: TRBV12-3/TRBV12-4; D gene: NA; CDR3 protein: CASSGQYQETQYF; CDR3 DNA: TGTGCCAGCTCAGGACAGTACCAAGAGACCCAGTACTTC
clone size: NA; J gene: TRBJ1-4; V gene: TRBV30; D gene: TRBD1; CDR3 protein: CAWSGQGNEKLFF; CDR3 DNA: TGTGCCTGGAGCGGACAGGGTAATGAAAAACTGTTTTTT
clone size: NA; J gene: TRBJ2-4; V gene: TRBV7-6; D gene: TRBD1; CDR3 protein: CASSPGQGIKNIQYF; CDR3 DNA: TGTGCCAGCAGCCCGGGACAGGGTATCAAAAACATTCAGTACTTC
clone size: NA; J gene: TRBJ2-7; V gene: TRBV11-3; D gene: TRBD1; CDR3 protein: CASSSTGDSYEQYF; CDR3 DNA: TGTGCCAGCAGCTCTACAGGGGACTCCTACGAGCAGTACTTC
clone size: NA; J gene: TRBJ2-7; V gene: TRBV5-1; D gene: NA; CDR3 protein: CASSYSGGESNEQYF; CDR3 DNA: TGCGCCAGCAGCTACTCTGGGGGCGAATCTAACGAGCAGTACTTC
clone size: NA; J gene: TRBJ2-3; V gene: TRBV6-5; D gene: TRBD2; CDR3 protein: CASRVAGGPDTQYF; CDR3 DNA: TGTGCCAGCAGAGTAGCGGGGGGGCCAGATACGCAGTATTTT
clone size: NA; J gene: TRBJ1-6; V gene: TRBV3-1/TRBV3-2; D gene: NA; CDR3 protein: CASSRREGQGYSPLHF; CDR3 DNA: TGTGCCAGCAGCCGAAGAGAAGGGCAGGGGTATTCACCCCTCCACTTT
clone size: NA; J gene: TRBJ2-7; V gene: TRBV7-8; D gene: NA; CDR3 protein: CASSLAADPSDF; CDR3 DNA: TGTGCCAGCAGCTTGGCGGCCGACCCTTCGGACTTC
clone size: NA; J gene: TRBJ2-3; V gene: TRBV7-8; D gene: TRBD2; CDR3 protein: CASSLKGLATPSTDTQYF; CDR3 DNA: TGTGCCAGCAGCTTAAAAGGACTAGCCACGCCTAGCACAGATACGCAGTATTTT
clone size: NA; J gene: TRBJ2-3; V gene: TRBV4-3; D gene: TRBD2; CDR3 protein: CASSQVPAGAADTQYF; CDR3 DNA: TGCGCCAGCAGCCAAGTACCAGCGGGGGCGGCAGATACGCAGTATTTT
clone size: NA; J gene: TRBJ2-4; V gene: TRBV2; D gene: NA; CDR3 protein: CASSGSRLENIQYF; CDR3 DNA: TGTGCCTCCTCCGGTTCGCGCTTAGAAAACATTCAGTACTTC